Each of the 24 T cell receptor beta chains below was sequenced from the same sample in a study of PD-L1 blockade in urothelial cancer. Noted time point: pretreatment peripheral blood. Here immunoSEQ multiplex PCR was the method, and the copy in TCRdb shows in-frame clones only, minus some. The table lists roughly 38,000 clones, about four fifths of them singletons. The sample consisted of PBMCs, taken around atezolizumab (anti-PD-L1) treatment. The receptor set was obtained from a man in his 60s with urothelial cancer.

The chain uses TRBV2 and TRBJ1-5; TRBD1 matches at 9 bases. This CDR3 spans 15 amino acids. Germline values: CDR1 SNHLY, CDR2 FYNNEI. The J segment lost 2 bases and the V segment lost 6 bases, leaving 5 bases of the junction unmatched. The CDR3 nucleotides are TGTGCCAGCAGACGGACAGGGGCGGGCAATCAGCCCCAGCATTTT. It is translated as CASRRTGAGNQPQHF.

V usage is TRBV30 and J usage is TRBJ1-6; D perhaps matches TRBD1 (6 bases). V shed 1 base and J shed 0 bases, with 13 bases lying between them. CDR3 length: 17 amino acids. Per germline, CDR1 GTSNPN and CDR2 SVGIG (reference sequence). In nucleotides, the CDR3 is TGTGCCTGGAGTGAATTAACAGGGAGCTCCTATAATTCACCCCTCCACTTT. This gives the protein CAWSELTGSSYNSPLHF.

This chain joins TRBV30 and TRBJ2-5; D is possibly TRBD1 (6 bases). V shed 0 bases and J shed 4 bases, with 9 bases lying between them. There are 13 residues in the CDR3. Germline CDR1 GTSNPN, CDR2 SVGIG (reference sequence). CDR3 nucleotide sequence: TGTGCCTGGAGTGTACAGGGATTAGAGACCCAGTACTTC. Translating it yields CAWSVQGLETQYF.

The chain carries TRBV30 and TRBJ2-2; TRBD1 might be the D (7 bases). The CDR3 consists of 16 residues. Germline CDR1 and CDR2: GTSNPN and SVGIG (reference sequence). Trimming cost V 1 base and J 1 base, with 13 bases left between them. CDR3 in amino acids: CAWSGGGTENTGELFF. CDR3 nucleotides: TGTGCCTGGAGTGGAGGGGGGACAGAGAACACCGGGGAGCTGTTTTTT.

A note on this clone: The same CDR3 is also encoded by other DNA sequences in this sample. V usage is TRBV5-1 and J usage is TRBJ1-6; no definite D call. The CDR3 contains 13 residues. V was shortened by 0 bases and J by 7 bases, with 5 bases between the two germline ends. The V gene's germline CDR1 is SGHRS and CDR2 YFSETQ. The DNA for the CDR3 is TGCGCCAGCAGCTTGGATCGGAATTCACCCCTCCACTTT. As protein: CASSLDRNSPLHF.

The chain uses TRBV6-5 and TRBJ2-7; the match to TRBD2 covers 7 bases. Germline CDR1 reads MNHEY; CDR2 reads SVGAGI. The CDR3 spans 12 residues. V dropped 3 bases and J dropped 7; count of bases not matched to a gene: 3. The DNA of the CDR3 is TGTGCCAGCAGTTATTCCGGGGGGGAGCAGTACTTC. Amino acid sequence: CASSYSGGEQYF.

The chain is built from TRBV6-1 and TRBJ1-3; weak D call: TRBD1 (6 bases). Trimming took off 6 bases at V and 0 bases at J, with 12 bases between the two ends. Germline V gives CDR1 MNHNS, CDR2 SASEGT. This CDR3 contains 15 residues. The CDR3 DNA sequence: TGTGCCAGCAGACTCGGACAGTTCTCTGGAAACACCATATATTTT. Translated: CASRLGQFSGNTIYF.

V and J are TRBV19 and TRBJ2-1; 7 positions agree with TRBD1. Germline V CDR1 and CDR2: LNHDA, SQIVND (reference sequence). The junction had 6 bases not matched to a gene; V was cut back by 5 bases and J by 8 bases. The CDR3 is 13 amino acids. CDR3 protein: CASSFNRGHEQFF. In nucleotides, the CDR3 is TGTGCCAGTAGTTTTAACAGGGGACATGAGCAGTTCTTC. The entire variable domain, with the rest obtained from reference TRBV19 and TRBJ2-1, is as follows: DGGITQSPKYLFRKEGQNVTLSCEQNLNHDAMYWYRQDPGQGLRLIYYSQIVNDFQKGDIAEGYSVSREKKESFPLTVTSAQKNPTAFYLCASSFNRGHEQFFGPGTRLTVL.

V gene TRBV6-5 combines with J gene TRBJ1-3, with a possible D match to TRBD1 (5 bases). The CDR3 is 16 amino acids. Per the germline V gene, CDR1 is MNHEY and CDR2 is SVGAGI. V was trimmed by 2 bases and J by 0 bases, leaving 11 bases between them. CDR3 loop: CASSYRQGDSGNTIYF. The CDR3 DNA sequence: TGTGCCAGCAGTTACAGGCAGGGCGACTCTGGAAACACCATATATTTT.

The V gene is TRBV5-4, the J gene TRBJ1-2; D is perhaps TRBD1 (5 bases). This CDR3 region has 15 residues. V shed 4 bases and J shed 1 base, with 14 bases lying between them. CDR1 and CDR2 (germline): SGHNT, YYREEE (reference sequence). CDR3 DNA sequence: TGTGCCAGCAGCCCGGGGGGGGATCATAACTATGGCTACACCTTC. This gives the protein CASSPGGDHNYGYTF.

The chain is built from TRBV5-6 and TRBJ1-1; D is possibly TRBD1 (5 bases). Between the trimmed V and J ends, which lost 0 bases and 11 bases, there was a span of 17 bases. The CDR3 contains 14 residues. CDR1 is SGHDT, CDR2 YYEEEE, per germline. The CDR3 region has the DNA TGTGCCAGCAGCTTGGCGGAAAGGAGCGGGGCCGCTTTCTTT. Its protein is CASSLAERSGAAFF. The entire variable domain, with the rest obtained from reference TRBV5-6 and TRBJ1-1, is as follows: DAGVTQSPTHLIKTRGQQVTLRCSPKSGHDTVSWYQQALGQGPQFIFQYYEEEERQRGNFPDRFSGHQFPNYSSELNVNALLLGDSALYLCASSLAERSGAAFFGQGTRLTVV.

The chain uses TRBV19 and TRBJ2-3; 10 bases align to TRBD2. Per the germline V gene, CDR1 is LNHDA and CDR2 is SQIVND (reference sequence). V shed 5 bases, J shed 4 bases, and the junction held 3 bases outside the gene matches. The CDR3 runs 14 residues. DNA of the CDR3: TGTGCCAGTAGTCCCCTAGCGGGGGCAGATACGCAGTATTTT. It specifies CASSPLAGADTQYF.

The CDR3 DNA follows: TGTGCCAGCAGTTTTCCGGGGGTGAACTCCTACAATGAGCAGTTCTTC. It encodes CASSFPGVNSYNEQFF. V usage is TRBV28 and J usage is TRBJ2-1; tentatively, D is TRBD2 (6 bases). The V end was cut by 3 bases, the J end by 0 bases, with 12 bases between. CDR3 length equals 16 residues. CDR1 and CDR2 (germline): MDHEN, SYDVKM.

V and J are TRBV5-4 and TRBJ2-5; 13 nucleotides line up with TRBD2. This CDR3 has 16 amino acids. Losses at the gene ends were 2 bases for V and 5 bases for J; bases not matched to a gene: 6. Germline CDR1 reads SGHNT; CDR2 reads YYREEE (reference sequence). CDR3: CASSLLAGGPLETQYF. The CDR3 DNA follows: TGTGCCAGCAGCTTACTAGCGGGGGGGCCGTTGGAGACCCAGTACTTC.

J is TRBJ1-1 and V is TRBV2; weak D call: TRBD1 (5 bases). CDR3 length equals 15 residues. V dropped 1 base and J dropped 4 bases, with 13 bases sitting between them. Germline V gene sequence: CDR1 SNHLY, CDR2 FYNNEI. The CDR3 DNA sequence: TGTGCCAGCAGTGAAGAGGCGGGAAGGGGCACTGAAGCTTTCTTT. Protein: CASSEEAGRGTEAFF.

The chain recombines TRBV5-1 with TRBJ2-3, with D perhaps TRBD2 (6 bases). Trimming cost V 2 bases and J 0 bases, with 7 bases left between them. Germline lookup yields CDR1 SGHRS and CDR2 YFSETQ. This CDR3 region has 14 residues. CDR3 DNA sequence: TGCGCCAGCAGCTTTGGGGGGAGCACAGATACGCAGTATTTT. Translating gives CASSFGGSTDTQYF.

The genes are TRBV13 and TRBJ2-5; TRBD2 is a possible D gene (6 bases). Germline V lookup: CDR1 PRHDT, CDR2 FYEKMQ (reference sequence). The CDR3 sequence is 15 residues long. The V end lost 5 bases, the J end lost 5 bases, and 18 bases lay between the germline ends. DNA for the CDR3: TGTGCCAGCAGCGGAACGGGGGTGGGTCGGGAGACCCAGTACTTC. This gives the protein CASSGTGVGRETQYF.

As to this clone: Its ends do not fully match the called genes, so a read error is possible. The J gene is TRBJ1-6, the V gene TRBV10-2; D is perhaps TRBD1 (6 bases). This CDR3 spans 13 amino acids. CDR1 WSHSY and CDR2 SAAADI come from the germline V gene. CDR3 DNA sequence: TGCGCCAGCAGACAGGGATACAATTCACCCCCCCACTTT. This sequence encodes CASRQGYNSPPHF.

V gene TRBV2 combines with J gene TRBJ1-1; no clear D gene. Per the germline V gene, CDR1 is SNHLY and CDR2 is FYNNEI. V lost 4 bases and J 1 base, leaving 4 bases between the germline ends. The length of the CDR3 is 12 residues. The CDR3: CASSAGNTEAFF. CDR3 DNA: TGTGCCAGCAGTGCGGGGAACACTGAAGCTTTCTTT.

V and J are TRBV6-6 and TRBJ1-1, with 9 nucleotides matching TRBD1. Losses at the gene ends were 7 bases for V and 0 bases for J; bases not matched to a gene: 3. Germline values: CDR1 MNHNY, CDR2 SVGAGI (reference sequence). This CDR3 has 14 residues. This CDR3 reads CASIDRGVNTEAFF. The CDR3 DNA follows: TGTGCCAGCATCGACAGGGGGGTGAACACTGAAGCTTTCTTT.

This sequence joins TRBV7-9 and TRBJ2-7; D perhaps matches TRBD1 (6 bases). Germline V gene lookup returns CDR1 SEHNR and CDR2 FQNEAQ (reference sequence). V was shortened by 1 base and J by 6 bases, with 10 bases between the two germline ends. The CDR3 has 13 residues. DNA for the CDR3: TGTGCCAGCAGCTTAGAGGACAGCACCGAGCAGTACTTC. Translation: CASSLEDSTEQYF. The complete variable domain, with remaining parts taken from reference TRBV7-9 and TRBJ2-7, reads DTGVSQNPRHKITKRGQNVTFRCDPISEHNRLYWYRQTLGQGPEFLTYFQNEAQLEKSRLLSDRFSAERPKGSFSTLEIQRTEQGDSAMYLCASSLEDSTEQYFGPGTRLTVT.

In its sample, this clone was seen a few times. In nucleotides, the CDR3 is TGTGCCAGTAGTCAACAGGGTAATTCACCCCTCCACTTT. Its protein is CASSQQGNSPLHF. This chain joins TRBV19 and TRBJ1-6, with D possibly matching TRBD1 (6 bases). Trimming left V 5 bases short and J 6 bases short, with 8 bases between. The CDR3 length is 13 residues. The germline V gene has CDR1 LNHDA and CDR2 SQIVND (reference sequence).

The genes are TRBV9 and TRBJ1-3; 7 bases agree with TRBD1. Germline assignment: CDR1 SGDLS and CDR2 YYNGEE. Losses at the gene ends were 0 bases for V and 3 bases for J; bases not matched to a gene: 3. This CDR3 comprises 15 residues. In DNA form, the CDR3 reads TGTGCCAGCAGCGTAGAGGGGACAGTTGGAAACACCATATATTTT. Protein: CASSVEGTVGNTIYF. The whole variable domain, remainder taken from reference TRBV9 and TRBJ1-3, is DSGVTQTPKHLITATGQRVTLRCSPRSGDLSVYWYQQSLDQGLQFLIQYYNGEERAKGNILERFSAQQFPDLHSELNLSSLELGDSALYFCASSVEGTVGNTIYFGEGSWLTVV.

The CDR3 spells CASTETRDSSQNTGELFF. The CDR3 DNA reads TGTGCCAGCACTGAGACCAGAGACAGTTCCCAAAACACCGGGGAGCTGTTTTTT. The chain carries TRBV2 and TRBJ2-2; D is possibly TRBD1 (5 bases). CDR1 and CDR2 from the germline V gene are SNHLY and FYNNEI. The germline V and J ends were trimmed by 7 bases and 2 bases, with 23 bases remaining between them. The CDR3 loop spans 18 amino acids.